This TCR beta chain was captured in a study of CD8+ T cells in alopecia areata. Looking at the study overall: Treated individuals took tofacitinib by mouth, 5 to 10 mg twice daily.

Reverse transcribed after extraction, RNA yielded cDNA as the sequencing template. The method was immunoSEQ multiplex PCR; TCRdb's version includes in-frame clones alone and lacks a portion of them. The sample shows more than 200,000 clones, 40% to 55% of them seen only once. This CDR3 region has 12 residues. Trimming cost V 4 bases and J 3 bases, with 8 bases left between them. Germline assignment: CDR1 SGHRS and CDR2 YFSETQ. Treatment specified: oral pan-JAK inhibitor, 5-10 mg twice daily. This clone was observed a few times. Source: CD4+ T cells sorted from blood, taken around week 36, from a patient treated with tofacitinib. V is TRBV5-1 and J is TRBJ2-7; D is uncertain. This clonotype was sampled from a human donor with alopecia areata. The CDR3 nucleotides read TGCGCCAGCAGCGCGGACGGCTACGAGCAGTACTTC. This encodes CASSADGYEQYF. Full variable domain (rest looked up from reference TRBV5-1 and TRBJ2-7): KAGVTQTPRYLIKTRGQQVTLSCSPISGHRSVSWYQQTPGQGLQFLFEYFSETQRNKGNFPGRFSGRQFSNSRSEMNVSTLELGDSALYLCASSADGYEQYFGPGTRLTVT.